The 29 T cell receptor beta chains listed next were all sequenced from one sample in a study of blood T cell repertoires in COVID-19. Measured with immunoSEQ multiplex PCR; TCRdb has only the in-frame clones, and not every one. This table holds about 250,000 clones, around four fifths found once. The specimen was peripheral blood. The receptor set was obtained from a man in his forties or fifties with active or convalescent COVID-19.

The rearrangement joins TRBV27 to TRBJ2-7, with D possibly matching TRBD1 (6 bases). CDR1 MNHEY and CDR2 SMNVEV come from the germline V gene (reference sequence). The V end lost 4 bases, the J end lost 1 base, and 14 bases lay between the germline ends. The CDR3 sequence is 15 residues long. The CDR3 region is CASSYKTGQSYEQYF. CDR3 nucleotides: TGTGCCAGCAGTTACAAAACCGGACAGTCCTACGAGCAGTACTTC.

The rearrangement links TRBV30 to TRBJ1-2; 8 bases match TRBD1. V was clipped by 4 bases and J by 8 bases; unmatched bases: 6. The CDR3 totals 12 residues. Germline-derived CDR1 and CDR2 are GTSNPN and SVGIG (reference sequence). The CDR3 DNA reads TGTGCCTGGACCCGGGACAGGACCGGCTACACCTTC. Its translation is CAWTRDRTGYTF.

Only one count was recorded for this clone. The V call is TRBV11-1, the J call TRBJ2-2, with 10 nucleotides matching TRBD2. V lost 5 bases and J lost 1; bases outside the gene matches: 4. In germline, CDR1 is SGHAT, CDR2 FQDESV (reference sequence). The CDR3 totals 16 residues. In DNA, the CDR3 is TGTGCCAGCAGCCCCTGGACTAGCGGGAACACCGGGGAGCTGTTTTTT. Translated, it gives CASSPWTSGNTGELFF.

The gene calls are TRBV6-2 or TRBV6-3 and TRBJ1-5; 9 nucleotides match TRBD1. The CDR3 is made up of 16 amino acids. Germline V CDR1 and CDR2: MNHEY, SVGEGT. V was clipped by 6 bases and J by 2 bases; unmatched bases: 8. The DNA for the CDR3 is TGTGCCAGCAGCCACCAGGGGACAGGGCGCAATCAGCCCCAGCATTTT. Protein product: CASSHQGTGRNQPQHF.

The J gene is TRBJ2-5, the V gene TRBV30, with 12 bases fitting TRBD1. The CDR3 covers 13 residues. CDR1 is GTSNPN, CDR2 SVGIG, per germline (reference sequence). J gave up 5 bases and V 4 bases, and 2 bases lay outside the gene matches. This CDR3 is CAWTGQGAETQYF. The CDR3 DNA reads TGTGCCTGGACGGGACAGGGGGCGGAGACCCAGTACTTC.

CDR3: CASSSHQGAITEAFF. In DNA form, the CDR3 reads TGTGCCAGCAGTTCCCATCAGGGGGCCATCACTGAAGCTTTCTTT. This chain links TRBV27 with TRBJ1-1, with 8 bases aligning to TRBD1. CDR1 MNHEY and CDR2 SMNVEV come from the germline V gene (reference sequence). With 4 bases clipped from V and 4 bases from J, the junction kept 8 bases outside the gene matches. This CDR3 has 15 amino acids.

The genes are TRBV19 and TRBJ2-1; 8 bases agree with TRBD2. Trimming at V came to 8 bases and at J to 7 bases, leaving 13 bases not matched to a gene. The germline V gene has CDR1 LNHDA and CDR2 SQIVND (reference sequence). There are 15 residues in the CDR3. The CDR3 reads CASHPETSAYNEQFF. In DNA, the CDR3 is TGTGCCAGTCACCCCGAGACTAGCGCTTATAATGAGCAGTTCTTC.

The chain recombines TRBV19 with TRBJ2-1, with TRBD2 as a possible D gene (7 bases). Trimming cost V 0 bases and J 9 bases, with 15 bases left between them. Germline V gene lookup returns CDR1 LNHDA and CDR2 SQIVND (reference sequence). The CDR3 totals 15 residues. CDR3 sequence: CASSIEGGAGSEQFF. The CDR3 DNA reads TGTGCCAGTAGTATAGAGGGGGGGGCAGGGAGTGAGCAGTTCTTC.

This clone has only one observation. V usage is TRBV7-2 and J usage is TRBJ1-1; D is possibly TRBD1 (6 bases). CDR3 length: 13 amino acids. Trimming removed 5 bases from V and 6 bases from J, with 13 bases in between. Germline CDR1 and CDR2: SGHTA and FQGNSA. The CDR3 nucleotides read TGTGCCAGCAGCCTCGAACAGGGCGCTGAAGCTTTCTTT. Its translation is CASSLEQGAEAFF.

The rearrangement uses TRBV6-5 and TRBJ2-7, with D unresolved. The CDR3 has 12 amino acids. The germline gives CDR1 MNHEY, CDR2 SVGAGI. V was shortened by 4 bases and J by 2 bases, with 6 bases between the two germline ends. CDR3 amino acids: CASSSPAYEQYF. The CDR3 DNA reads TGTGCCAGCAGTTCTCCAGCCTACGAGCAGTACTTC.

The chain combines TRBV6-1 with TRBJ1-2; TRBD1 matches 11 bases. In germline, CDR1 is MNHNS, CDR2 SASEGT. After removal of 5 bases from V and 6 bases from J, the junction contained 17 bases not matched to a gene. This CDR3 spans 18 amino acids. Here the CDR3 reads CASSKVGTGGRSRNGYTF. The CDR3 DNA reads TGTGCCAGCAGTAAAGTCGGGACAGGGGGAAGAAGTAGGAATGGCTACACCTTC.

This clone occurred a few times. The chain carries TRBV10-1 and TRBJ1-1, with unresolved D. Germline V gene sequence: CDR1 WNHNN, CDR2 SYGVQD (reference sequence). V was pared by 4 bases and J by 0 bases, with 6 bases between. There are 13 residues in the CDR3. CDR3 DNA sequence: TGCGCCAGCAGTGGACACATGAACACTGAAGCTTTCTTT. This translates into CASSGHMNTEAFF.

The chain recombines TRBV7-9 with TRBJ2-1; TRBD2 matches 10 bases. Germline V gene sequence: CDR1 SEHNR, CDR2 FQNEAQ (reference sequence). V gave up 3 bases and J gave up 5 bases; unmatched junction bases: 4. The CDR3 is 15 residues long. The CDR3 nucleotides are TGTGCCAGCAGCTTGGTTCTAGCGGGAGACAATGAGCAGTTCTTC. Its translation is CASSLVLAGDNEQFF.

As for this clone: Other DNA sequences in the sample encode the same CDR3. The CDR3 loop is CAWSRGGSNQPQHF. The CDR3 DNA reads TGTGCCTGGAGTCGAGGAGGCAGCAATCAGCCCCAGCATTTT. J is TRBJ1-5 and V is TRBV30; no reliable D call. Germline lookup yields CDR1 GTSNPN and CDR2 SVGIG (reference sequence). The ends were cut back, 2 bases at V and 1 base at J, with 9 bases in the middle. The CDR3 loop spans 14 amino acids.

The chain couples TRBV6-5 to TRBJ2-5; a possible D gene is TRBD2 (5 bases). V was trimmed by 0 bases and J by 5 bases, leaving 13 bases between them. Germline V CDR1 and CDR2: MNHEY, SVGAGI. This CDR3 is built from 15 residues. The CDR3 DNA reads as TGTGCCAGCAGTTACTCGAAGGCGGGCGGGGAGACCCAGTACTTC. Its translation is CASSYSKAGGETQYF.

The chain combines TRBV5-5 with TRBJ1-4; 7 bases are shared with TRBD1. CDR3 length equals 15 residues. The ends lost 5 bases at V and 2 bases at J; junction bases unmatched: 6. Germline values: CDR1 SGHKS, CDR2 YYEKEE (reference sequence). The CDR3 reads CASRREGATNEKLFF. The CDR3 region has the DNA TGTGCCAGCAGGCGGGAGGGGGCCACTAATGAAAAACTGTTTTTT.

This chain links TRBV12-3 or TRBV12-4 with TRBJ1-1; 7 nucleotides match TRBD1. The V gene end was trimmed by 5 bases and the J gene end by 10 bases; junction bases not matched to a gene: 10. The CDR3 has 13 amino acids. DNA for the CDR3: TGTGCCAGCAGTCGACAGGGCCACTTTACAGCTTTCTTT. This sequence encodes CASSRQGHFTAFF.

The chain joins TRBV29-1 to TRBJ2-4; TRBD1 might be the D (6 bases). Germline V gives CDR1 SQVTM, CDR2 ANQGSEA. This CDR3 comprises 14 residues. V lost 3 bases to trimming and J lost 8 bases, with 17 bases between them. For the CDR3, the DNA is TGCAGCGTTGAGCCTCAACAGGGTCGGGACATTCAGTACTTC. Its protein product is CSVEPQQGRDIQYF.

In its sample, this clone was seen a few times. The gene calls are TRBV27 and TRBJ1-1, with D uncertain. The CDR3 consists of 15 residues. V dropped 6 bases and J dropped 4 bases, with 18 bases sitting between them. CDR1 MNHEY and CDR2 SMNVEV come from the germline V gene (reference sequence). The chain's CDR3 is CASSYAFGVFTEAFF. CDR3 in DNA: TGTGCCAGCAGCTACGCGTTCGGAGTTTTCACTGAAGCTTTCTTT.

V usage is TRBV30 and J usage is TRBJ2-5, with TRBD2 matching 7 bases. The CDR3 is made up of 15 amino acids. The V and J ends lost 0 bases and 5 bases, in that order; junction bases with no gene match: 9. Germline CDR1 GTSNPN, CDR2 SVGIG (reference sequence). This CDR3 is CAWSVAPSGGETQYF. The DNA for the CDR3 is TGTGCCTGGAGTGTCGCGCCTAGCGGAGGGGAGACCCAGTACTTC.

The J gene is TRBJ1-2, the V gene TRBV21-1; the table's TRBD1 call for D was not verified on the DNA. TRBV21-1 is reported as a pseudogene. This CDR3 spans 16 amino acids. The CDR3 DNA sequence: TGTGCCAGCAGCACAAACAGGGGGATAATGTTCCGTGGCTACACCTTC. Translating it yields CASSTNRGIMFRGYTF.

The chain couples TRBV30 to TRBJ1-5; no firm D call. Germline CDR1 reads GTSNPN; CDR2 reads SVGIG (reference sequence). V was shortened by 1 base and J by 9 bases, with 13 bases between the two germline ends. The CDR3 has 13 amino acids. In DNA form, the CDR3 reads TGTGCCTGGAGTGAGTACTCCGATGGGCCCCAGCATTTT. As protein: CAWSEYSDGPQHF.

The chain is built from TRBV9 and TRBJ1-2; 12 nucleotides align to TRBD1. The CDR3 extends over 15 amino acids. V was clipped by 3 bases and J by 5 bases; unmatched bases: 5. The germline V gene has CDR1 SGDLS and CDR2 YYNGEE. CDR3 region: CASSAPGQGAYGYTF. The CDR3 nucleotides read TGTGCCAGCAGCGCCCCGGGACAGGGGGCGTATGGCTACACCTTC.

This clone was seen more than once but under ten times. Additional DNA sequences in this sample encode the identical CDR3. CDR3 amino acids: CASSSGLHNEQFF. The DNA for the CDR3 is TGTGCCAGCAGCTCGGGACTTCACAATGAGCAGTTCTTC. The chain uses TRBV7-9 and TRBJ2-1; weak D call: TRBD2 (6 bases). Germline CDR1 SEHNR, CDR2 FQNEAQ (reference sequence). The CDR3 is 13 amino acids. V gave up 4 bases and J gave up 5 bases, with 9 bases separating them.

This clone was detected only once. CDR3 amino acids: CASSQSPDRPGNTIYF. CDR3 in DNA: TGTGCCAGCAGCCAAAGCCCGGACAGGCCAGGAAACACCATATATTTT. This chain connects TRBV14 to TRBJ1-3; 7 positions match TRBD1. The CDR3 runs to 16 residues. The junction had 8 bases not matched to a gene; V was cut back by 2 bases and J by 4 bases. The V gene's germline CDR1 is SGHDN and CDR2 FVKESK.

The chain combines TRBV7-9 with TRBJ1-3, with D unresolved. Germline CDR1 and CDR2: SEHNR and FQNEAQ (reference sequence). The CDR3 has 13 residues. Trimming removed 5 bases at V and 8 bases at J, with 13 bases between. For the CDR3, the DNA is TGTGCCAGCAGCGTAGGAACCGGGGACACCATATATTTT. This encodes CASSVGTGDTIYF.

This chain joins TRBV5-3 and TRBJ2-7, with unresolved D. TRBV5-3 is classed as an ORF, of uncertain function. This CDR3 has 11 residues. Trimming took off 6 bases at V and 3 bases at J, with 7 bases between the two ends. The CDR3 protein is CARKASYEQYF. CDR3 coding DNA: TGTGCCAGAAAGGCTAGCTACGAGCAGTACTTC.

The J gene is TRBJ1-6, the V gene TRBV11-2, with D possibly TRBD1 on 6 matching bases. This CDR3 spans 16 amino acids. The V end was cut by 1 base, the J end by 11 bases, with 18 bases between. In germline, CDR1 is SGHAT, CDR2 FQNNGV. This CDR3 is CASSLVGTPFKAPLHF. The CDR3 nucleotides read TGTGCCAGCAGCTTAGTTGGGACACCTTTCAAGGCACCCCTCCACTTT.

The rearrangement uses TRBV6-1 and TRBJ1-3, with 7 bases aligning to TRBD1. The CDR3 is made up of 16 amino acids. V shed 3 bases, J shed 0 bases, and the junction held 5 bases outside the gene matches. Germline CDR1 reads MNHNS; CDR2 reads SASEGT. The DNA of the CDR3 is TGTGCCAGCAGTGAGCGGACAGGAGGCTCTGGAAACACCATATATTTT. Encoded protein: CASSERTGGSGNTIYF.